These 20 T cell receptor beta chains were all obtained from the same sample, sequenced in a study of molecular identifiers for immune sequencing clone quantification. TCRdb used MiXCR to reprocess the PCR reads, holding one entry per CDR3 protein. The table has about 510,000 distinct CDR3 sequences, 20% to 25% seen once. The source material was naive CD8+ T cells from blood, with Jurkat cell RNA spiked in. Indicated subset: FACS-sorted CD8+CD4-CCR7+CD45RA+ naive T cells. The source of these receptors is a human donor in good health. Some libraries in this study had Jurkat cell RNA spiked in.

This clonotype was picked up a small number of times. The junction shows a germline mismatch at one end, possibly a read error. J is TRBJ2-7 and V is TRBV10-3; 14 bases match TRBD2. Looked up from germline, CDR1 is ENHRY and CDR2 is SYGVKD. This CDR3 region has 17 residues. The CDR3 nucleotides read TGTGCCATCAGTGAGTCGACTAGCGGGAGGGCCTCCCACGAGCAGTACTTC. The encoded protein is CAISESTSGRASHEQYF.

Only a few counts were recorded for this clonotype. This rearrangement joins TRBV14 to TRBJ2-6; 8 bases are shared with TRBD2. The CDR3 contains 18 residues. Germline V CDR1 and CDR2: SGHDN, FVKESK. J gave up 0 bases and V 4 bases, and 8 bases lay outside the gene matches. CDR3 residues: CASSPGGALTSGANVLTF. Written as DNA, the CDR3 is TGTGCCAGCAGCCCCGGGGGGGCACTTACCTCTGGGGCCAACGTCCTGACTTTC.

The chain links TRBV19 to TRBJ2-2; D perhaps matches TRBD2 (6 bases). The germline gives CDR1 LNHDA, CDR2 SQIVND (reference sequence). CDR3 length: 15 residues. The V gene lost 3 bases and the J gene lost 9 bases, with 17 bases spanning the gap. CDR3 bases: TGTGCCAGTAGTATGCCGCTAACGGGGGTCCGGGAGCTGTTTTTT. Its protein product is CASSMPLTGVRELFF.

This clonotype was recorded many times. The chain joins TRBV6-2 or TRBV6-3 to TRBJ1-3; D unresolved. V was clipped by 2 bases and J by 0 bases, with 8 bases between them. The CDR3 is 15 amino acids. CDR1 MNHEY and CDR2 SVGEGT come from the germline V gene. The CDR3 loop is CASSYKGYSGNTIYF. The CDR3 region has the DNA TGTGCCAGCAGTTACAAGGGATACTCTGGAAACACCATATATTTT.

As to this clonotype: This may come from a read error, since a much larger clone is one base off. This likely comes from a read error, as the CDR3 has no conserved phenylalanine or tryptophan at its end. The chain recombines TRBV19 with TRBJ1-5; 8 bases match TRBD1. The CDR3 is 16 amino acids. Trimming cost V 1 base and J 7 bases; bases outside gene matches: 9. Looked up from germline, CDR1 is LNHDA and CDR2 is SQIVND (reference sequence). CDR3 region: CASSIVERDRRQPQHL. DNA for the CDR3: TGTGCCAGTAGTATAGTGGAGCGGGACAGGCGGCAGCCCCAGCATCTT.

This clonotype was recorded a few times. The chain has TRBV27 and TRBJ1-1, with 8 nucleotides matching TRBD1. J was trimmed by 0 bases and V by 5 bases; bases with no gene match: 11. The V gene's germline CDR1 is MNHEY and CDR2 SMNVEV (reference sequence). The CDR3 runs to 17 residues. The CDR3 reads CASSMTGVQTLNTEAFF. The CDR3 DNA is TGTGCCAGCAGTATGACAGGGGTCCAAACCCTGAACACTGAAGCTTTCTTT.

A few counts support this clonotype. One end of the junction fails to match germline, which may point to a read error. The rearrangement joins TRBV7-9 to TRBJ2-5; D perhaps matches TRBD1 (6 bases). From germline, CDR1 is SEHNR and CDR2 FQNEAQ (reference sequence). The length of the CDR3 is 17 residues. The CDR3, as DNA: TGTGCCAGCACCAACCCCGAGGCCGCAGGGGACCAGGAGACCCAGTACTTC. Protein sequence: CASTNPEAAGDQETQYF.

This clonotype was picked up a small number of times. The rearrangement links TRBV4-1 to TRBJ1-2; D remains ambiguous. The V end was cut by 1 base, the J end by 2 bases, with 11 bases between. CDR3 size: 15 residues. Germline V gene sequence: CDR1 MGHRA, CDR2 YSYEKL. CDR3 coding DNA: TGCGCCAGCAGCCAAGGAGTTAAAGGGAACTATGGCTACACCTTC. Residues: CASSQGVKGNYGYTF.

A few counts support this clonotype. This chain connects TRBV4-1 to TRBJ1-1, with a possible D match to TRBD1 (5 bases). The CDR3 spans 14 residues. V lost 4 bases, J lost 6 bases, and 15 bases lay in between. Germline assignment: CDR1 MGHRA and CDR2 YSYEKL. The CDR3 bases are TGCGCCAGCAGCCGGGGGGTCGGGGTTGCTGAAGCTTTCTTT. Its protein product is CASSRGVGVAEAFF.

This clonotype was found many times. The chain joins TRBV28 to TRBJ1-1; D might be TRBD1 (5 bases). The length of the CDR3 is 14 residues. Germline V gene sequence: CDR1 MDHEN, CDR2 SYDVKM. V lost 3 bases and J lost 1, with 9 bases in between. Here the CDR3 reads CASSFRGSNTEAFF. CDR3 coding DNA: TGTGCCAGCAGTTTTCGGGGGTCGAACACTGAAGCTTTCTTT. The full variable domain, its missing parts supplied by reference TRBV28 and TRBJ1-1, is DVKVTQSSRYLVKRTGEKVFLECVQDMDHENMFWYRQDPGLGLRLIYFSYDVKMKEKGDIPEGYSVSREKKERFSLILESASTNQTSMYLCASSFRGSNTEAFFGQGTRLTVV.

As regards this clonotype: This may stem from a read error, because a much larger clone lies one nucleotide away. V usage is TRBV20-1 and J usage is TRBJ2-3, with 8 bases matching TRBD2. Germline CDR1 and CDR2: DFQATT and SNEGSKA (reference sequence). CDR3 length equals 15 residues. This chain's CDR3 is CSARVGGVSTDAQYF. The CDR3 nucleotides read TGCAGTGCTAGAGTCGGGGGGGTCTCCACAGATGCGCAGTATTTT.

The rearrangement joins TRBV4-3 to TRBJ2-7; no clear D gene. This CDR3 region has 14 residues. V was clipped by 0 bases and J by 3 bases, with 9 bases between them. Germline V lookup: CDR1 LGHNA, CDR2 YSLEER. CDR3 in DNA: TGCGCCAGCAGCCAAGATATAGGCTTCTACGAGCAGTACTTC. Amino acid sequence: CASSQDIGFYEQYF.

The chain is built from TRBV29-1 and TRBJ2-1; D uncertain. Germline V CDR1 and CDR2: SQVTM, ANQGSEA. V was clipped by 0 bases and J by 3 bases, with 6 bases between them. The CDR3 sequence is 13 residues long. CDR3 DNA: TGCAGCGTTGAAGAATATAACTACAATGAGCAGTTCTTC. The encoded protein is CSVEEYNYNEQFF.

The genes are TRBV20-1 and TRBJ2-5; D perhaps matches TRBD1 (6 bases). Trimming removed 3 bases from V and 2 bases from J, with 10 bases in between. Germline-derived CDR1 and CDR2 are DFQATT and SNEGSKA (reference sequence). This CDR3 region has 13 residues. For the CDR3, the DNA is TGCAGTGCTAGCACAGGGTCACAAGAGACCCAGTACTTC. Residues: CSASTGSQETQYF.

The chain combines TRBV12-3 or TRBV12-4 with TRBJ2-3, with D unresolved. With 2 bases removed from V and 0 bases from J, the gap between germline ends came to 12 bases. CDR3 length: 16 amino acids. The CDR3 bases are TGTGCCAGCAGTTTATTCCGGACGCCCAGCACAGATACGCAGTATTTT. Its protein is CASSLFRTPSTDTQYF.

This clonotype is a singleton in its sample. A much larger clone is a single base away; this may be a read error. For the CDR3, the DNA is TGTGCCAGCAGCCGAGAGACTAGCTTTCCAGATACGCAGTATTTT. Its translation is CASSRETSFPDTQYF. The J gene is TRBJ2-3, the V gene TRBV4-2, with 7 bases aligning to TRBD2. The length of the CDR3 is 15 residues. V lost 4 bases and J lost 4; bases outside the gene matches: 8. Germline V CDR1 and CDR2: LGHNA, YNFKEQ.

Many counts were recorded for this clonotype. V and J are TRBV28 and TRBJ1-1; D remains unclear. Trimming left V 7 bases short and J 0 bases short, with 21 bases between. This CDR3 spans 17 amino acids. Germline V lookup: CDR1 MDHEN, CDR2 SYDVKM. CDR3 sequence reads: CASTREGLRVMNTEAFF. CDR3 nucleotide sequence: TGTGCCAGCACGCGAGAAGGGCTGAGGGTTATGAACACTGAAGCTTTCTTT.

In regard to this clonotype: One end of the junction is discordant with germline, which a read error may explain. The chain is built from TRBV4-3 and TRBJ2-1, with D perhaps TRBD2 (6 bases). Looked up from germline, CDR1 is LGHNA and CDR2 is YSLEER. The CDR3 has 13 amino acids. CDR3 residues: CASGQDGGSEQFF. The DNA for the CDR3 is TGCGCCAGCGGCCAAGATGGAGGGAGTGAGCAGTTCTTC.

Many counts were recorded for this clonotype. The genes are TRBV20-1 and TRBJ2-7; 10 bases line up with TRBD1. The CDR3 runs to 14 residues. Losses at the gene ends were 3 bases for V and 2 bases for J; bases not matched to a gene: 4. Germline V gives CDR1 DFQATT, CDR2 SNEGSKA (reference sequence). The CDR3 nucleotides read TGCAGTGCTAGGGGACAGGGGCTTACCTACGAGCAGTACTTC. Encoded protein: CSARGQGLTYEQYF.

This sequence joins TRBV12-3 or TRBV12-4 and TRBJ2-3, with 10 bases identical to TRBD2. This CDR3 comprises 16 residues. V shed 2 bases and J 0 bases; nucleotides not matched to a gene: 2. CDR3 amino acids: CASSLLAGVSTDTQYF. The DNA for the CDR3 is TGTGCCAGCAGTTTACTAGCGGGGGTTAGCACAGATACGCAGTATTTT.